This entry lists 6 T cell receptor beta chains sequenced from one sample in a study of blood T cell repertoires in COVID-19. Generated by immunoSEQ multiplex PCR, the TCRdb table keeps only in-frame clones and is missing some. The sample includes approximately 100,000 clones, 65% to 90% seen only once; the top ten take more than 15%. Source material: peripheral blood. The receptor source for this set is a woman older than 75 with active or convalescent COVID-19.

CDR3 residues: CASSRGQGNPDTQYF. CDR3 DNA: TGTGCCAGCTCACGTGGACAGGGAAACCCAGATACGCAGTATTTT. V gene TRBV18 combines with J gene TRBJ2-3, with 8 bases lining up with TRBD1. The CDR3 spans 15 residues. J gave up 4 bases and V 4 bases, and 7 bases lay outside the gene matches. Germline V gives CDR1 KGHSH, CDR2 LQKENI.

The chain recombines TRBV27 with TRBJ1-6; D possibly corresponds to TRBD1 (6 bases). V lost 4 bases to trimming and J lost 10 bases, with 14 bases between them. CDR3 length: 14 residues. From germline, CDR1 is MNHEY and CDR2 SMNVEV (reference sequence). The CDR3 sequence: CASSSPGGASPLHF. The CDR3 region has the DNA TGTGCCAGCAGTTCCCCTGGGGGCGCATCACCCCTCCACTTT.

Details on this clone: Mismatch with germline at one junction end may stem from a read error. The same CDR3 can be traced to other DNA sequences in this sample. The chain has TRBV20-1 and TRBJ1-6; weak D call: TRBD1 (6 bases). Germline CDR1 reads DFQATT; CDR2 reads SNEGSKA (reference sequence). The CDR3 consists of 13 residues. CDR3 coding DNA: TGTAGTGCTAGTCCAGGGGAAGGTTCACCCCTCCACTTT. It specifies CSASPGEGSPLHF.

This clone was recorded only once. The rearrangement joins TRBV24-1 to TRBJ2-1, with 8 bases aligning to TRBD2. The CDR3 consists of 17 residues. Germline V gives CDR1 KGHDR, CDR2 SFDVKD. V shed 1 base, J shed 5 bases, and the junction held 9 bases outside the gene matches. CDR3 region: CATSDLMSGRSHNEQFF. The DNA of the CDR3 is TGTGCCACCAGTGATTTAATGAGCGGGAGATCACACAATGAGCAGTTCTTC.

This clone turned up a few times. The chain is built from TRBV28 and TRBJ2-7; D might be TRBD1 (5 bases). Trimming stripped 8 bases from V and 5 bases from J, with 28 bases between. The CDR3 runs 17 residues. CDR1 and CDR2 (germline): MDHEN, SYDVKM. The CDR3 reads CASGNLLGVSRFDEQYF. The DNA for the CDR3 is TGTGCCAGCGGAAACCTTCTAGGGGTTTCTAGGTTTGACGAGCAGTACTTC.

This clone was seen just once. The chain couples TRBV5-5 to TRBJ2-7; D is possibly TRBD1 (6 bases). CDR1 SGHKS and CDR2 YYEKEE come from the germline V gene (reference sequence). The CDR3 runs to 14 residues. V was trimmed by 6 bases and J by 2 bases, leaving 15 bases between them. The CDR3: CASMVTGTAYEQYF. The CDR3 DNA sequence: TGTGCCAGCATGGTGACAGGAACGGCCTACGAGCAGTACTTC.